Sequencing of this T cell receptor (beta chain) was carried out in a study of T cells in women clearing cervical HPV infection. With 4 bases clipped from V and 3 bases from J, the junction kept 8 bases outside the gene matches. Germline CDR1 and CDR2: SGHTA and FQGNSA. The CDR3 loop spans 15 amino acids. Only in-frame clones appear in the TCRdb table, and some are missing; sequencing was by immunoSEQ multiplex PCR. Its table records 36,000 or so clones. This clone is identified as medium-sized from frequency. The observed sequence ends 3 residues before the CDR3 terminus, with the missing tail filled in from the germline J gene.

The origin of this receptor is a woman between 18 and 70 years old with a cervical HPV16 infection that either progressed to CIN3+ or cleared (not recorded which). The specimen was blood buffy coat. V is TRBV7-2 and J is TRBJ1-1; 7 nucleotides line up with TRBD1. This CDR3 is CASSSTGKGHTEAFF. The DNA read from the CDR3 is TGTGCCAGCAGCTCGACAGGGAAGGGACACACTGAA.